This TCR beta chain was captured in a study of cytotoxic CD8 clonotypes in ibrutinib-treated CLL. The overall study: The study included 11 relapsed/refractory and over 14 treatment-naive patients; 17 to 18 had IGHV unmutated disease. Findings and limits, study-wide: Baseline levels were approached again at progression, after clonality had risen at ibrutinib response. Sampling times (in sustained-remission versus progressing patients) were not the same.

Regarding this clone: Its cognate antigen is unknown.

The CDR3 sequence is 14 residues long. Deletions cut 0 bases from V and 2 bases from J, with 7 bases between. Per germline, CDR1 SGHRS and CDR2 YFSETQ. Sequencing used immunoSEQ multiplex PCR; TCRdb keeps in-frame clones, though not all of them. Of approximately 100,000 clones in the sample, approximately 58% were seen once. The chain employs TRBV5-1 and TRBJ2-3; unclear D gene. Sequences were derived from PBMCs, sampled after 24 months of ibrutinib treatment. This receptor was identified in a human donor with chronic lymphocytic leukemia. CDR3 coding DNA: TGCGCCAGCAGCTTGGAAGTACACACAGATACGCAGTATTTT. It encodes CASSLEVHTDTQYF.